Shown below are 25 T cell receptor beta chains from a single sample sequenced in a study of shared clonotypes between healthy human individuals. Method: immunoSEQ multiplex PCR; TCRdb's copy keeps in-frame clones and lacks some. The sample has roughly 1.5 million clones; nearly 99% are singletons. Sample: naive CD4+ T cells sorted from blood. Subset here: CD45RA+ positively selected. The origin of the receptors is a man aged 30 to 45 in good health.

The genes are TRBV5-1 and TRBJ2-4, with 8 bases that match TRBD1. The germline gives CDR1 SGHRS, CDR2 YFSETQ. Trimming took 3 bases from V and 3 from J; bases not matched to a gene: 8. The CDR3 length is 16 residues. CDR3 protein: CASSSHDRGGKNIQYF. The CDR3 DNA follows: TGCGCCAGCAGCTCGCACGACAGGGGAGGCAAAAACATTCAGTACTTC.

The CDR3 sequence: CASSPLMGRETQYF. The CDR3 bases are TGTGCCAGCTCACCATTGATGGGTCGAGAGACCCAGTACTTC. The J gene is TRBJ2-5, the V gene TRBV18; D uncertain. The CDR3 is made up of 14 amino acids. Trimming pared 2 bases from V and 4 bases from J, leaving 11 bases between. Germline V gene sequence: CDR1 KGHSH, CDR2 LQKENI.

J is TRBJ1-5 and V is TRBV10-2, with no clear D. The CDR3 is made up of 14 amino acids. V dropped 0 bases and J dropped 4 bases, with 7 bases sitting between them. Germline CDR1 reads WSHSY; CDR2 reads SAAADI. CDR3 sequence reads: CASSESSRNQPQHF. Written as DNA, the CDR3 is TGCGCCAGCAGTGAGTCGAGTCGGAATCAGCCCCAGCATTTT.

This clone is a singleton in its sample. The genes are TRBV28 and TRBJ2-7, with 12 nucleotides matching TRBD1. Trimming at V came to 6 bases and at J to 6 bases, leaving 3 bases not matched to a gene. The CDR3 has 13 amino acids. Looked up from germline, CDR1 is MDHEN and CDR2 is SYDVKM. For the CDR3, the DNA is TGTGCCAGCAGCGGGGACAGGGGGCGCGAGCAGTACTTC. Its protein is CASSGDRGREQYF.

This sequence joins TRBV6-6 and TRBJ2-5, with 8 bases aligning to TRBD1. J gave up 7 bases and V 5 bases, and 9 bases lay outside the gene matches. This CDR3 contains 14 residues. Per the germline V gene, CDR1 is MNHNY and CDR2 is SVGAGI (reference sequence). The CDR3 here is CASSIDRGAGTQYF. DNA for the CDR3: TGTGCCAGCAGTATAGACAGGGGCGCAGGGACCCAGTACTTC.

This sequence joins TRBV2 and TRBJ1-3, with a weak D call TRBD1 (6 bases). The CDR3 loop spans 17 amino acids. With 2 bases removed from V and 4 bases from J, the gap between germline ends came to 18 bases. Germline V CDR1 and CDR2: SNHLY, FYNNEI. The CDR3 loop is CASSERTEQARGNTIYF. The DNA of the CDR3 is TGTGCCAGCAGTGAAAGGACAGAACAAGCGAGGGGAAACACCATATATTTT.

A remark on this clone: The sample has other DNA sequences that encode this CDR3 too. The rearrangement links TRBV18 to TRBJ2-3; the D is unclear. The CDR3 runs to 15 residues. CDR1 and CDR2 from the germline V gene are KGHSH and LQKENI. V lost 6 bases, J lost 0 bases, and 13 bases lay in between. The CDR3 spells CASSPIGPSTDTQYF. The DNA of the CDR3 is TGTGCCAGCTCCCCCATCGGCCCTAGCACAGATACGCAGTATTTT.

V is TRBV6-5 and J is TRBJ2-3; TRBD1 aligns across 9 bases. This CDR3 is 15 amino acids long. Trimming removed 7 bases from V and 0 bases from J; junction bases left unmatched: 5. Germline CDR1 MNHEY, CDR2 SVGAGI. The CDR3 coding sequence is TGTGCCAGCAAACAGGGGGCGCCGAGCACAGATACGCAGTATTTT. This codes for CASKQGAPSTDTQYF.

The V gene is TRBV28, the J gene TRBJ1-1, with 7 bases aligning to TRBD1. CDR1 is MDHEN and CDR2 is SYDVKM in the germline V gene. Trimming at V came to 5 bases and at J to 10 bases, leaving 4 bases not matched to a gene. This CDR3 comprises 11 residues. The CDR3 region has the DNA TGTGCCAGCAGTCAACAGGGGAGAGCTTTCTTT. Amino acid sequence: CASSQQGRAFF.

This clone was seen just once. One end of the junction does not line up with germline, which may come from a read error. The V and J genes are TRBV7-7 and TRBJ2-1; 9 bases match TRBD2. Germline-derived CDR1 and CDR2 are SSHAT and FNYEAQ (reference sequence). The CDR3 length is 15 residues. This chain's CDR3 is CASSETSGLYNEQFF. CDR3 in DNA: TGTGCTAGCAGCGAGACTAGCGGATTATACAATGAGCAGTTCTTC.

The rearrangement links TRBV5-6 to TRBJ2-7, with 7 positions matching TRBD2. The CDR3 runs 14 residues. CDR1 and CDR2 from the germline V gene are SGHDT and YYEEEE. V shed 3 bases, J shed 2 bases, and the junction held 5 bases outside the gene matches. In nucleotides, the CDR3 is TGTGCCAGCAGCTACCTTCTAGCGGCCTACGAGCAGTACTTC. It encodes CASSYLLAAYEQYF. Variable domain in full (rest from reference TRBV5-6 and TRBJ2-7): DAGVTQSPTHLIKTRGQQVTLRCSPKSGHDTVSWYQQALGQGPQFIFQYYEEEERQRGNFPDRFSGHQFPNYSSELNVNALLLGDSALYLCASSYLLAAYEQYFGPGTRLTVT.

CDR3 region: CASSTNPAEAFF. CDR3 sequence (DNA): TGTGCCAGCAGCACGAACCCCGCTGAAGCTTTCTTT. The chain recombines TRBV5-5 with TRBJ1-1; D unclear. V was cut by 4 bases and J by 6 bases, with 10 bases left in between. Germline CDR1 SGHKS, CDR2 YYEKEE (reference sequence). This CDR3 is 12 amino acids long.

The J gene is TRBJ2-3, the V gene TRBV6-6, with 8 nucleotides matching TRBD2. Losses at the gene ends were 4 bases for V and 0 bases for J; bases not matched to a gene: 6. The CDR3 length is 16 residues. CDR1 and CDR2 (germline): MNHNY, SVGAGI (reference sequence). The CDR3 reads CASSWAGGPSTDTQYF. DNA of the CDR3: TGTGCCAGCAGTTGGGCGGGAGGCCCTAGCACAGATACGCAGTATTTT.

The chain is built from TRBV7-6 and TRBJ1-3; D gene uncertain. From germline, CDR1 is SGHVS and CDR2 FNYEAQ. V was trimmed by 1 base and J by 3 bases, leaving 13 bases between them. CDR3 size: 16 residues. CDR3 sequence reads: CASSLEASGYGNTIYF. CDR3 nucleotide sequence: TGTGCCAGCAGCTTAGAGGCTTCGGGGTATGGAAACACCATATATTTT.

Of note for this clone: This specimen includes other DNA sequences encoding the same CDR3. The chain has TRBV15 and TRBJ1-4; perhaps TRBD1 as D (5 bases). Trimming stripped 0 bases from V and 8 bases from J, with 13 bases between. This CDR3 region has 15 residues. Germline V gives CDR1 LNHNV, CDR2 YYDKDF (reference sequence). The CDR3 here is CATSRDRATNEKLFF. CDR3 sequence (DNA): TGTGCCACCAGCAGAGACAGGGCGACGAACGAAAAACTGTTTTTT.

This clone was observed a single time. V usage is TRBV5-1 and J usage is TRBJ2-7; 11 nucleotides agree with TRBD1. Losses at the gene ends were 4 bases for V and 0 bases for J; bases not matched to a gene: 6. The CDR3 is 16 amino acids. Per the germline V gene, CDR1 is SGHRS and CDR2 is YFSETQ. DNA of the CDR3: TGCGCCAGCAGCGTATGGGGACAGGGGGACTCCTACGAGCAGTACTTC. Its protein product is CASSVWGQGDSYEQYF.

V gene TRBV4-1 combines with J gene TRBJ1-4; D is unresolved. The CDR3 sequence is 12 residues long. The germline V gene has CDR1 MGHRA and CDR2 YSYEKL. Deletions cut 1 base from V and 15 bases from J, with 12 bases between. CDR3 residues: CASSQVGGSVFF. Written as DNA, the CDR3 is TGCGCCAGCAGCCAAGTTGGCGGATCAGTGTTTTTT.

The gene calls are TRBV7-3 and TRBJ1-2; no firm D call. V dropped 3 bases and J dropped 6 bases, with 11 bases sitting between them. CDR1 is SGHTA, CDR2 FQGTGA, per germline. The CDR3 consists of 13 residues. For the CDR3, the DNA is TGTGCCAGCAGCTTGACATTGGGCCATGGCTACACCTTC. Its translation is CASSLTLGHGYTF.

As DNA, the CDR3 is TGTGCCAGCAGTCCAATCGGCACTACGCAGTATTTT. The encoded protein is CASSPIGTTQYF. The genes are TRBV11-2 and TRBJ2-3; D not certain. CDR3 length: 12 amino acids. Germline CDR1 SGHAT, CDR2 FQNNGV. The V and J ends lost 6 bases and 8 bases respectively, with 12 bases between them.

V gene TRBV19 combines with J gene TRBJ2-1, with 9 bases matching TRBD1. There are 14 residues in the CDR3. Trimming at V came to 5 bases and at J to 7 bases, leaving 6 bases not matched to a gene. Germline assignment: CDR1 LNHDA and CDR2 SQIVND (reference sequence). The CDR3, as DNA: TGTGCCAGTAGTCGTACAGGGGGCATTAATGAGCAGTTCTTC. This gives the protein CASSRTGGINEQFF.

V gene TRBV5-1 combines with J gene TRBJ2-5, with D perhaps matching TRBD1 or TRBD2 (6 bases each). In germline, CDR1 is SGHRS, CDR2 YFSETQ. The CDR3 is 15 residues long. Deletions cut 0 bases from V and 2 bases from J, with 11 bases between. The CDR3: CASSLDRGVQETQYF. DNA of the CDR3: TGCGCCAGCAGCTTGGATAGGGGGGTACAAGAGACCCAGTACTTC.

The rearrangement joins TRBV11-2 to TRBJ2-3, with TRBD2 identical over 11 bases. Germline trimming cut 5 bases from V and 0 bases from J; bases unmatched to any gene: 4. Germline values: CDR1 SGHAT, CDR2 FQNNGV. The CDR3 is 16 amino acids. In nucleotides, the CDR3 is TGTGCCAGCAGCCCCGGGACTAGCGGTAGCACAGATACGCAGTATTTT. Amino acid sequence: CASSPGTSGSTDTQYF.

DNA for the CDR3: TGTGCCAGCAGCTTTACAGGGGGAAGAGGAAATCAGCCCCAGCATTTT. It is translated as CASSFTGGRGNQPQHF. This chain uses TRBV5-8 with TRBJ1-5; 8 nucleotides align to TRBD1. V gave up 2 bases and J gave up 4 bases; unmatched junction bases: 8. Germline V lookup: CDR1 SGHTS, CDR2 YDEGEE. CDR3 length: 16 amino acids.

The chain recombines TRBV2 with TRBJ2-7; D unresolved. V lost 8 bases and J 3 bases, leaving 20 bases between the germline ends. CDR3 length: 15 amino acids. CDR1 SNHLY and CDR2 FYNNEI come from the germline V gene. CDR3 nucleotide sequence: TGTGCCAGCGCGCAGACGATTCACCTTTACTACGAGCAGTACTTC. It specifies CASAQTIHLYYEQYF.

J is TRBJ2-7 and V is TRBV11-2, with TRBD2 matching over 9 bases. The CDR3 consists of 14 residues. J was trimmed by 3 bases and V by 8 bases; bases with no gene match: 8. Germline V gene lookup returns CDR1 SGHAT and CDR2 FQNNGV. The CDR3 is CASRLLRGGYEQYF. CDR3 DNA: TGTGCCAGCCGGCTTTTGCGGGGGGGCTACGAGCAGTACTTC.